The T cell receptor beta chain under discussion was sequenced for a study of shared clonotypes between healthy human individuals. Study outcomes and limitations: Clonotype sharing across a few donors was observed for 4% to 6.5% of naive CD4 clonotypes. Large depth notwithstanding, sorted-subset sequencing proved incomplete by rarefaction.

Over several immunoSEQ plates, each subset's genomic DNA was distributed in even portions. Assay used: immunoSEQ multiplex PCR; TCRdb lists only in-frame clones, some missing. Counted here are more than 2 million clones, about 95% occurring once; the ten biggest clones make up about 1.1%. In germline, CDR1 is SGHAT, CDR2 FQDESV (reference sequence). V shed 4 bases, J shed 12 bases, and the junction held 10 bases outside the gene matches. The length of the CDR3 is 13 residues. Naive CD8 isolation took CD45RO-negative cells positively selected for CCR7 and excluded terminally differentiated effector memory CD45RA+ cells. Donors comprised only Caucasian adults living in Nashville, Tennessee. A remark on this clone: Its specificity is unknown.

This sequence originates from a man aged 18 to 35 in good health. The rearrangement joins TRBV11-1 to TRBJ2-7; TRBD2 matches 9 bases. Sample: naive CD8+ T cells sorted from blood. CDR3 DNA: TGTGCCAGCAGCTCTCCAGCGGGGGGCAAACTGTACTTC. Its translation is CASSSPAGGKLYF.